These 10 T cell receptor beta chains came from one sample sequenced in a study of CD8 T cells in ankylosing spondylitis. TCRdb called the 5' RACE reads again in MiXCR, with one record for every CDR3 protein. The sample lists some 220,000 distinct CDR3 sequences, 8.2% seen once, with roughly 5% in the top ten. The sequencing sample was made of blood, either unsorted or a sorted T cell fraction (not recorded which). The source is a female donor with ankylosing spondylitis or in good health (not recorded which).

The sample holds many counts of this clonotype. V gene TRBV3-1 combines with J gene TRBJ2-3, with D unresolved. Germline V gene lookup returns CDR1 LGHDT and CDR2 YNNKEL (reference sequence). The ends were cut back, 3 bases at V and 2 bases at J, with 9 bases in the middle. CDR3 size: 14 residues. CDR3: CASSQKFNTDTQYF. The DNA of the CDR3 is TGTGCCAGCAGCCAGAAGTTCAACACAGATACGCAGTATTTT.

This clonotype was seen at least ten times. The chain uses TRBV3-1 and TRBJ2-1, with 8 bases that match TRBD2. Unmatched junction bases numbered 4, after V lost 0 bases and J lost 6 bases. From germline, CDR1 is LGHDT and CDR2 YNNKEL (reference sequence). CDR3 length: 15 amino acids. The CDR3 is CASSQDRTSLNEQFF. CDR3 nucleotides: TGTGCCAGCAGCCAAGATAGGACTAGCCTCAATGAGCAGTTCTTC.

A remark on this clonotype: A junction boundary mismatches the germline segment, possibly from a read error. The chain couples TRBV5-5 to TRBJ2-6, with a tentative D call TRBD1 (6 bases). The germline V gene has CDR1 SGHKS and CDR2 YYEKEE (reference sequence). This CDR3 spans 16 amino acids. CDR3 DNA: TGTGCCAGCAGCTTGGGGAACAGGGTTGGGACCAACGTCCTGACTTTC. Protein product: CASSLGNRVGTNVLTF.

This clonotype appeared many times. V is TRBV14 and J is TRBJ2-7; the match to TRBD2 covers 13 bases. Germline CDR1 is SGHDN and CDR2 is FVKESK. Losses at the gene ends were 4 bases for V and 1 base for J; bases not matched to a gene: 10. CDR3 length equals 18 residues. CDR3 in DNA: TGTGCCAGCAGCCCAAATCCGGGACTAGCGGGATCTTCCTACGAGCAGTACTTC. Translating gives CASSPNPGLAGSSYEQYF.

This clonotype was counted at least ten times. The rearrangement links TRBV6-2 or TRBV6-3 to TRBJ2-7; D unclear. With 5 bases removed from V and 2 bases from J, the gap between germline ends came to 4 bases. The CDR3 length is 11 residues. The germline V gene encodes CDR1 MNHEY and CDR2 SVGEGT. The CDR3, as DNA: TGTGCCAGCAGTAAACCCTACGAGCAGTACTTC. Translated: CASSKPYEQYF.

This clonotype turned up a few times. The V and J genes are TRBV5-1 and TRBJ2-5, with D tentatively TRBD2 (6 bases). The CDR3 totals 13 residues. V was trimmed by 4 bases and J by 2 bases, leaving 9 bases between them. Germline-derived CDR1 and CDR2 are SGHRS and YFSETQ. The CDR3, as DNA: TGCGCCAGCAGCGGCGGGGTTCAAGAGACCCAGTACTTC. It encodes CASSGGVQETQYF.

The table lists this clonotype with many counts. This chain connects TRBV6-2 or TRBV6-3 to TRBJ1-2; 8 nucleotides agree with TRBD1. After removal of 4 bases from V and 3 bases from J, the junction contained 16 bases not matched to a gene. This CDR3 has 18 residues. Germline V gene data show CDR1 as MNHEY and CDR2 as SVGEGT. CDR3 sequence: CASSFFGTGLNSDYGYTF. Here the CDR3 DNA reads TGTGCCAGCAGTTTTTTTGGGACAGGACTCAACTCGGACTATGGCTACACCTTC.

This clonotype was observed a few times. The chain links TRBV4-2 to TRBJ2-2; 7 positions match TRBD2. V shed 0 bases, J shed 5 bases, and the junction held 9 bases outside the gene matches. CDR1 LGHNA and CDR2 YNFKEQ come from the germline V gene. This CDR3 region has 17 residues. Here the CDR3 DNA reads TGTGCCAGCAGCCAAGATGCCCAGAGCGGGGTAACCGGGGAGCTGTTTTTT. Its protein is CASSQDAQSGVTGELFF.

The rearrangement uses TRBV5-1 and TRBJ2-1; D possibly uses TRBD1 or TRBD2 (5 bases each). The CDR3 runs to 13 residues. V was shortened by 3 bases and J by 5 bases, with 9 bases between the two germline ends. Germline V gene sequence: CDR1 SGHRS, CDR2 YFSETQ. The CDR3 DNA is TGCGCCAGCAGCTACGTGGGGGACAATGAGCAGTTCTTC. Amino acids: CASSYVGDNEQFF. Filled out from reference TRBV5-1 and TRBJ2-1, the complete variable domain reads KAGVTQTPRYLIKTRGQQVTLSCSPISGHRSVSWYQQTPGQGLQFLFEYFSETQRNKGNFPGRFSGRQFSNSRSEMNVSTLELGDSALYLCASSYVGDNEQFFGPGTRLTVL.

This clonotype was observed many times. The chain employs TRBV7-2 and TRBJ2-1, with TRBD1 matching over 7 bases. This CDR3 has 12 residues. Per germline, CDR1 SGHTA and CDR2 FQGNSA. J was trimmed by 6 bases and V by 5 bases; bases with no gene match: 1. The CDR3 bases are TGTGCCAGCAGCCAGGGGGTCAATGAGCAGTTCTTC. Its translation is CASSQGVNEQFF.